These 29 T cell receptor beta chains came from one sample sequenced in a study of cytomegalovirus exposure and HLA in healthy donors. Primers included in the PCR were 60 Vbeta and 13 Jbeta primers. Generated by immunoSEQ multiplex PCR, the TCRdb table keeps only in-frame clones and is missing some. Here the sample spans 190,000 or so clones, 75% to 85% being singletons. The sample was PBMCs. The receptors derive from a boy aged 5-17 years in good health and CMV-seronegative.

V and J are TRBV9 and TRBJ1-1, with D perhaps matching TRBD1 (6 bases). The CDR3 runs 12 residues. V was trimmed by 4 bases and J by 9 bases, leaving 13 bases between them. CDR1 and CDR2 (germline): SGDLS, YYNGEE. The CDR3 DNA reads TGTGCCAGCAGCCCTGGGGGCGGCAAAGCTTTCTTT. Encoded protein: CASSPGGGKAFF.

The chain links TRBV10-2 to TRBJ1-5; the D gene is possibly TRBD1 (5 bases). Per germline, CDR1 WSHSY and CDR2 SAAADI. Trimming left V 3 bases short and J 6 bases short, with 15 bases between. The CDR3 spans 15 residues. CDR3 sequence reads: CASSDDRSSSQPQHF. CDR3 nucleotide sequence: TGCGCCAGCAGTGATGACAGATCGAGTAGTCAGCCCCAGCATTTT.

The chain has TRBV6-1 and TRBJ2-7, with a weak D call TRBD1 (6 bases). CDR3 size: 12 residues. The V gene's germline CDR1 is MNHNS and CDR2 SASEGT. Trimming removed 10 bases from V and 5 bases from J, with 15 bases in between. The CDR3 region is CATTGQLDEQYF. The CDR3 nucleotides read TGTGCCACCACCGGACAGTTGGACGAGCAGTACTTC.

The sample holds a few counts of this clone. V and J are TRBV5-1 and TRBJ1-6; 8 nucleotides match TRBD1. The CDR3 has 15 amino acids. Germline trimming cut 0 bases from V and 5 bases from J; bases unmatched to any gene: 1. From germline, CDR1 is SGHRS and CDR2 YFSETQ. The CDR3 loop reads CASSLADRDNSPLHF. In DNA form, the CDR3 reads TGCGCCAGCAGCTTGGCGGACAGGGATAATTCACCCCTCCACTTT.

The rearrangement uses TRBV5-1 and TRBJ1-5, with D perhaps matching TRBD1 (6 bases). V was shortened by 4 bases and J by 3 bases, with 14 bases between the two germline ends. CDR3 length: 15 amino acids. Germline CDR1 reads SGHRS; CDR2 reads YFSETQ. The CDR3, as DNA: TGCGCCAGCAGCCTGGGGTCAGGGGTCAATCAGCCCCAGCATTTT. Residues: CASSLGSGVNQPQHF.

This rearrangement joins TRBV10-3 to TRBJ1-5, with 10 bases lining up with TRBD1. This CDR3 region has 13 residues. The V gene's germline CDR1 is ENHRY and CDR2 SYGVKD. The ends lost 5 bases at V and 7 bases at J; junction bases unmatched: 2. CDR3 nucleotides: TGTGCCATCAGTCCGGGACAGGGGCAGCCCCAGCATTTT. It is translated as CAISPGQGQPQHF.

This rearrangement joins TRBV19 to TRBJ1-2, with TRBD1 matching over 8 bases. This CDR3 has 13 residues. The junction had 3 bases not matched to a gene; V was cut back by 6 bases and J by 3 bases. In germline, CDR1 is LNHDA, CDR2 SQIVND (reference sequence). For the CDR3, the DNA is TGTGCCAGTAGGGCGGACAGGGACTATGGCTACACCTTC. This gives the protein CASRADRDYGYTF.

The rearrangement links TRBV7-2 to TRBJ2-3, with a tentative D call TRBD2 (7 bases). The CDR3 extends over 17 amino acids. V lost 5 bases and J lost 1, with 19 bases in between. The germline CDR1 and CDR2 sequences are SGHTA and FQGNSA. CDR3 loop: CASSARAGAGGTDTQYF. CDR3 coding DNA: TGTGCCAGCAGCGCCCGGGCGGGGGCGGGGGGCACAGATACGCAGTATTTT.

On this clone itself: The same CDR3 is also encoded by other DNA sequences in this sample. The chain has TRBV7-8 and TRBJ1-4; TRBD1 aligns across 7 bases. J was trimmed by 7 bases and V by 5 bases; bases with no gene match: 16. From germline, CDR1 is SGHVS and CDR2 FQNEAQ. The CDR3 has 17 residues. The CDR3 DNA reads as TGTGCCAGCAGCCCCGAGCCCCAACAGGGGTCCTCTGAAAAACTGTTTTTT. Translating it yields CASSPEPQQGSSEKLFF. The whole variable domain, filled in from reference TRBV7-8 and TRBJ1-4, reads GAGVSQSPRYKVAKRGQDVALRCDPISGHVSLFWYQQALGQGPEFLTYFQNEAQLDKSGLPSDRFFAERPEGSVSTLKIQRTQQEDSAVYLCASSPEPQQGSSEKLFFGSGTQLSVL.

The chain links TRBV19 to TRBJ2-7; weak D call: TRBD1 (6 bases). Trimming left V 3 bases short and J 5 bases short, with 14 bases between. Germline V gene sequence: CDR1 LNHDA, CDR2 SQIVND (reference sequence). The CDR3 loop spans 14 amino acids. The CDR3 coding sequence is TGTGCCAGTAGTATGTCGCAGGGGATCGACGAGCAGTACTTC. It is translated as CASSMSQGIDEQYF.

The chain couples TRBV30 to TRBJ1-5; no firm D call. Trimming removed 2 bases from V and 4 bases from J, with 12 bases in between. Germline lookup yields CDR1 GTSNPN and CDR2 SVGIG (reference sequence). The CDR3 has 14 amino acids. CDR3 bases: TGTGCCTGGAGTTACAACGGGAAGAATCAGCCCCAGCATTTT. It yields the protein CAWSYNGKNQPQHF.

The chain joins TRBV19 to TRBJ1-4, with 8 nucleotides matching TRBD1. V was clipped by 7 bases and J by 2 bases; unmatched bases: 6. Germline lookup yields CDR1 LNHDA and CDR2 SQIVND (reference sequence). CDR3 length: 15 residues. The DNA for the CDR3 is TGTGCCAGTACTCTCCAGGGGGCCACTAATGAAAAACTGTTTTTT. Translated, it gives CASTLQGATNEKLFF.

The chain combines TRBV27 with TRBJ2-1, with a weak D call TRBD2 (6 bases). The CDR3 runs 14 residues. V was clipped by 8 bases and J by 4 bases, with 15 bases between them. Germline assignment: CDR1 MNHEY and CDR2 SMNVEV (reference sequence). The CDR3 DNA reads as TGTGCCAGCGGTCTGGCGGGGATTTACAATGAGCAGTTCTTC. Translation: CASGLAGIYNEQFF.

The chain has TRBV2 and TRBJ1-2; 8 bases agree with TRBD1. V shed 4 bases, J shed 8 bases, and the junction held 3 bases outside the gene matches. CDR1 SNHLY and CDR2 FYNNEI come from the germline V gene. The CDR3 length is 12 residues. The CDR3 spells CASSGTGRGYTF. The CDR3 nucleotides are TGTGCCAGCAGTGGGACAGGGCGCGGCTACACCTTC.

CDR3 DNA sequence: TGTGCCAGCAGCCCCAGCGTAGCGGGGGACACCGGGGAGCTGTTTTTT. Its protein is CASSPSVAGDTGELFF. V gene TRBV7-8 combines with J gene TRBJ2-2, with TRBD2 identical over 9 bases. In germline, CDR1 is SGHVS, CDR2 FQNEAQ. The trim removed 5 bases at V and 3 bases at J, leaving 7 bases unmatched. CDR3 size: 16 residues.

V gene TRBV27 combines with J gene TRBJ2-7; 11 bases fit TRBD1. Germline CDR1 is MNHEY and CDR2 is SMNVEV (reference sequence). V shed 5 bases and J 0 bases; nucleotides not matched to a gene: 12. The CDR3 totals 18 residues. CDR3 amino acids: CASSRPPTGTGGSYEQYF. The CDR3, as DNA: TGTGCCAGCAGTAGACCGCCAACCGGGACAGGGGGCTCCTACGAGCAGTACTTC.

The genes are TRBV6-6 and TRBJ2-7, with TRBD1 matching 10 bases. Germline trimming cut 0 bases from V and 2 bases from J; bases unmatched to any gene: 4. The length of the CDR3 is 16 residues. Germline lookup yields CDR1 MNHNY and CDR2 SVGAGI (reference sequence). CDR3 sequence reads: CASSYSGGTGAYEQYF. In nucleotides, the CDR3 is TGTGCCAGCAGTTACTCTGGGGGGACAGGGGCCTACGAGCAGTACTTC.

The J gene is TRBJ2-7, the V gene TRBV7-3, with 7 nucleotides matching TRBD1. Per germline, CDR1 SGHTA and CDR2 FQGTGA. V lost 1 base to trimming and J lost 5 bases; unmatched junction nucleotides: 2. The CDR3 has 13 amino acids. The CDR3 protein is CASSLNRGHEQYF. Written as DNA, the CDR3 is TGTGCCAGCAGCTTAAACAGGGGCCACGAGCAGTACTTC.

V is TRBV19 and J is TRBJ2-1; 7 bases align to TRBD1. The germline gives CDR1 LNHDA, CDR2 SQIVND (reference sequence). With V trimmed by 0 bases and J by 0 bases, 8 bases remained unmatched. The CDR3 spans 18 residues. CDR3 coding DNA: TGTGCCAGTAGTATAGATCAAGGGGGCGGCAGCTCCTACAATGAGCAGTTCTTC. This gives the protein CASSIDQGGGSSYNEQFF.

The J gene is TRBJ2-7, the V gene TRBV30; D may be TRBD1 (6 bases). With 1 base removed from V and 6 bases from J, the gap between germline ends came to 10 bases. The CDR3 extends over 12 amino acids. CDR1 is GTSNPN and CDR2 is SVGIG in the germline V gene (reference sequence). For the CDR3, the DNA is TGTGCCTGGAGTGCTGTGGGGGCCGAGCAGTACTTC. This encodes CAWSAVGAEQYF.

This clone has just one count. The chain combines TRBV11-2 with TRBJ2-5; TRBD2 matches at 10 bases. The junction had 0 bases not matched to a gene; V was cut back by 3 bases and J by 5 bases. CDR3 length: 13 amino acids. Looked up from germline, CDR1 is SGHAT and CDR2 is FQNNGV. DNA of the CDR3: TGTGCCAGCAGCTTTAGCGGGGGGGAGACCCAGTACTTC. This translates into CASSFSGGETQYF.

V is TRBV11-1 and J is TRBJ2-1, with a possible D match to TRBD2 (6 bases). The V gene's germline CDR1 is SGHAT and CDR2 FQDESV (reference sequence). V was trimmed by 6 bases and J by 8 bases, leaving 26 bases between them. CDR3 size: 17 residues. The CDR3 DNA reads as TGTGCCAGCAGTCAGAGGGGTTGGCCTAGCGTGTTAGATGAGCAGTTCTTC. It encodes CASSQRGWPSVLDEQFF.

This clone was picked up one time. The chain uses TRBV9 and TRBJ1-2; unclear D gene. The CDR3 sequence is 11 residues long. V was cut by 7 bases and J by 5 bases, with 9 bases left in between. From germline, CDR1 is SGDLS and CDR2 YYNGEE. Written as DNA, the CDR3 is TGTGCCAGCGGTACGGGATATGGCTACACCTTC. Translating it yields CASGTGYGYTF.

The V and J genes are TRBV2 and TRBJ1-6; D remains unclear. This CDR3 region has 16 residues. CDR1 is SNHLY, CDR2 FYNNEI, per germline. Deletions cut 3 bases from V and 0 bases from J, with 9 bases between. The CDR3 region has the DNA TGTGCCAGCAGTGATCACTCCCGCTCCTATAATTCACCCCTCCACTTT. Amino acids: CASSDHSRSYNSPLHF.

CDR3 nucleotide sequence: TGCGCCAGCAGTGCGGTGGACAGGGCTAATGAAAAACTGTTTTTT. Translating gives CASSAVDRANEKLFF. The chain couples TRBV10-2 to TRBJ1-4; 8 bases are a match to TRBD1. The germline CDR1 and CDR2 sequences are WSHSY and SAAADI. The CDR3 contains 15 residues. The J segment lost 3 bases and the V segment lost 4 bases, leaving 4 bases of the junction unmatched.

The V call is TRBV6-1, the J call TRBJ2-1, with 9 bases fitting TRBD2. This CDR3 region has 15 residues. J gave up 1 base and V 4 bases, and 2 bases lay outside the gene matches. Per the germline V gene, CDR1 is MNHNS and CDR2 is SASEGT. In DNA, the CDR3 is TGTGCCAGCAGTGTTCTAGCGGGGTCCTACAATGAGCAGTTCTTC. Its protein is CASSVLAGSYNEQFF.

V usage is TRBV11-3 and J usage is TRBJ2-3; 12 bases are a match to TRBD1. CDR3 size: 20 residues. J lost 0 bases, V lost 4 bases, and 14 bases had no gene match. CDR1 and CDR2 from the germline V gene are SGHNT and YENEEA. The CDR3, as DNA: TGTGCCAGCAGCTACGGAAACGTCGGGACAGGGGGCGGCAGCACAGATACGCAGTATTTT. Translation: CASSYGNVGTGGGSTDTQYF.

V usage is TRBV6-6 and J usage is TRBJ2-7; 7 bases agree with TRBD2. CDR3 length: 16 residues. The V segment lost 0 bases and the J segment 5 bases; nucleotides outside the gene matches: 10. Germline CDR1 reads MNHNY; CDR2 reads SVGAGI (reference sequence). The chain's CDR3 is CASSYSSSAGLHEQYF. CDR3 DNA sequence: TGTGCCAGCAGTTACTCGTCCTCAGCGGGATTACACGAGCAGTACTTC.

V is TRBV18 and J is TRBJ2-5; TRBD1 is a possible D gene (6 bases). V lost 6 bases and J 1 base, leaving 15 bases between the germline ends. The CDR3 loop spans 15 amino acids. Germline V gene data show CDR1 as KGHSH and CDR2 as LQKENI. CDR3 residues: CASSQQGFGQETQYF. The CDR3 DNA sequence: TGTGCCAGCTCTCAACAGGGTTTTGGCCAAGAGACCCAGTACTTC.